These 17 T cell receptor beta chains were sequenced from one sample in a study of technical replicates of blood from several donors. Clones were sequenced by immunoSEQ multiplex PCR, and TCRdb holds only the in-frame ones, with some missing. This sample has some 82,000 clones, with around 94% found just once. The sequencing input was T cells isolated from PBMCs. Receptors originate from a human donor in good health.

The chain is built from TRBV27 and TRBJ2-7; 13 positions agree with TRBD2. The ends lost 6 bases at V and 4 bases at J; junction bases unmatched: 6. The germline V gene encodes CDR1 MNHEY and CDR2 SMNVEV (reference sequence). The CDR3 totals 15 residues. In DNA, the CDR3 is TGTGCCAGCAGCCGAGGGACTAGCGGGATATACGAGCAGTACTTC. Its translation is CASSRGTSGIYEQYF.

The chain has TRBV5-8 and TRBJ2-2; weak D call: TRBD1 (6 bases). Germline lookup yields CDR1 SGHTS and CDR2 YDEGEE. The germline V and J ends were trimmed by 3 bases and 0 bases, with 9 bases remaining between them. The CDR3 is 15 residues long. CDR3 nucleotides: TGTGCCAGCAGCTGGGACATTTCGAACACCGGGGAGCTGTTTTTT. As protein: CASSWDISNTGELFF. The whole variable domain, remainder taken from reference TRBV5-8 and TRBJ2-2, is EAGVTQSPTHLIKTRGQQATLRCSPISGHTSVYWYQQALGLGLQFLLWYDEGEERNRGNFPPRFSGRQFPNYSSELNVNALELEDSALYLCASSWDISNTGELFFGEGSRLTVL.

The chain combines TRBV10-3 with TRBJ2-7; 8 nucleotides line up with TRBD1. Trimming cost V 7 bases and J 5 bases; bases outside gene matches: 10. The CDR3 length is 14 residues. CDR1 and CDR2 (germline): ENHRY, SYGVKD. In DNA, the CDR3 is TGTGCCATCACCGGTGGACAGGGAGTAAACGAGCAGTACTTC. Translated, it gives CAITGGQGVNEQYF.

In this sample, this clone turned up a few times. The V gene is TRBV29-1, the J gene TRBJ2-7; a possible D gene is TRBD2 (6 bases). Trimming stripped 2 bases from V and 7 bases from J, with 15 bases between. Germline V gives CDR1 SQVTM, CDR2 ANQGSEA. The length of the CDR3 is 13 residues. The DNA for the CDR3 is TGCAGCGTTGAAAAGGAGGGAGCGGATGAGCAGTACTTC. Its protein is CSVEKEGADEQYF.

This clone was observed once. The chain recombines TRBV30 with TRBJ1-1, with no clear D. The CDR3 consists of 12 residues. Trimming stripped 2 bases from V and 10 bases from J, with 14 bases between. The germline V gene has CDR1 GTSNPN and CDR2 SVGIG (reference sequence). The CDR3 loop reads CAWSFPGAGAFF. In DNA form, the CDR3 reads TGTGCCTGGAGTTTTCCGGGAGCGGGAGCTTTCTTT.

The J gene is TRBJ1-1, the V gene TRBV9; 8 bases are shared with TRBD1. This CDR3 comprises 14 residues. The germline V gene encodes CDR1 SGDLS and CDR2 YYNGEE. J was trimmed by 5 bases and V by 0 bases; bases with no gene match: 3. This CDR3 is CASSVGTGKTEAFF. The CDR3 DNA is TGTGCCAGCAGCGTAGGGACAGGGAAAACTGAAGCTTTCTTT.

This chain joins TRBV5-1 and TRBJ2-7; D gene uncertain. Germline assignment: CDR1 SGHRS and CDR2 YFSETQ. CDR3 size: 14 residues. Trimming removed 0 bases at V and 1 base at J, with 8 bases between. CDR3 sequence (DNA): TGCGCCAGCAGCTTGGTGCCAGGTTCCTACGAGCAGTACTTC. This sequence encodes CASSLVPGSYEQYF. Full variable domain (outside the CDR3, taken from reference TRBV5-1 and TRBJ2-7): KAGVTQTPRYLIKTRGQQVTLSCSPISGHRSVSWYQQTPGQGLQFLFEYFSETQRNKGNFPGRFSGRQFSNSRSEMNVSTLELGDSALYLCASSLVPGSYEQYFGPGTRLTVT.

This clone was observed once. This chain uses TRBV2 with TRBJ2-7, with D possibly TRBD2 on 5 matching bases. Per germline, CDR1 SNHLY and CDR2 FYNNEI. This CDR3 has 13 amino acids. Trimming took off 4 bases at V and 4 bases at J, with 11 bases between the two ends. CDR3 loop: CASSAEGKYEQYF. The CDR3 coding sequence is TGTGCCAGCAGTGCAGAGGGTAAATACGAGCAGTACTTC. The entire variable domain, with the rest obtained from reference TRBV2 and TRBJ2-7, is as follows: EPEVTQTPSHQVTQMGQEVILRCVPISNHLYFYWYRQILGQKVEFLVSFYNNEISEKSEIFDDQFSVERPDGSNFTLKIRSTKLEDSAMYFCASSAEGKYEQYFGPGTRLTVT.

This chain connects TRBV19 to TRBJ2-5; TRBD2 matches at 11 bases. The CDR3 covers 17 residues. The V segment lost 4 bases and the J segment 1 base; nucleotides outside the gene matches: 8. Germline CDR1 and CDR2: LNHDA and SQIVND (reference sequence). The CDR3 loop reads CASSTGLAEELQETQYF. CDR3 DNA: TGTGCCAGTAGTACGGGACTAGCGGAGGAACTCCAAGAGACCCAGTACTTC.

J is TRBJ1-1 and V is TRBV9; D gene ambiguous. Germline CDR1 is SGDLS and CDR2 is YYNGEE. Trimming removed 3 bases at V and 2 bases at J, with 11 bases between. The CDR3 is 14 amino acids. The CDR3 DNA reads as TGTGCCAGCAGCGCCCTAGGTCCCAACACTGAAGCTTTCTTT. Protein sequence: CASSALGPNTEAFF.

This clone appeared a single time. This chain uses TRBV30 with TRBJ1-2; 7 bases align to TRBD1. The CDR3 contains 12 residues. V was pared by 7 bases and J by 4 bases, with 6 bases of the junction left unmatched. Germline CDR1 is GTSNPN and CDR2 is SVGIG (reference sequence). CDR3 bases: TGTGCCTATACAGGGACAGTCTATGGCTACACCTTC. Its translation: CAYTGTVYGYTF.

The chain carries TRBV29-1 and TRBJ2-7; no firm D call. With 3 bases removed from V and 5 bases from J, the gap between germline ends came to 11 bases. The CDR3 runs 12 residues. Germline CDR1 is SQVTM and CDR2 is ANQGSEA. CDR3 protein: CSVESPPDEQYF. DNA of the CDR3: TGCAGCGTTGAGTCCCCGCCAGACGAGCAGTACTTC.

The chain links TRBV7-2 to TRBJ2-5, with D maybe TRBD2 (6 bases). The CDR3 covers 14 residues. Trimming shortened V by 3 bases and J by 5 bases, and 13 bases separated the two germline ends. The germline gives CDR1 SGHTA, CDR2 FQGNSA. This chain's CDR3 is CASSFPGSVETQYF. Here the CDR3 DNA reads TGTGCCAGCAGCTTTCCCGGGAGTGTCGAGACCCAGTACTTC.

This clone was observed once. CDR3 nucleotide sequence: TGTGCCAGCAGCACAGGACAGGGAAGCTACACCTTC. Translation: CASSTGQGSYTF. The chain combines TRBV11-3 with TRBJ1-2; 8 nucleotides line up with TRBD1. This CDR3 is 12 amino acids long. V lost 5 bases to trimming and J lost 9 bases; unmatched junction nucleotides: 5. The germline V gene has CDR1 SGHNT and CDR2 YENEEA. Based on the CDR3 plus reference TRBV11-3 and TRBJ1-2, the full variable domain is EAGVVQSPRYKIIEKKQPVAFWCNPISGHNTLYWYLQNLGQGPELLIRYENEEAVDDSQLPKDRFSAERLKGVDSTLKIQPAELGDSAVYLCASSTGQGSYTFGSGTRLTVV.

This chain's CDR3 is CASRRGGQGRTGELFF. The CDR3 DNA is TGTGCCAGCAGGAGGGGGGGACAGGGAAGAACCGGGGAGCTGTTTTTT. This chain links TRBV7-2 with TRBJ2-2; 9 nucleotides align to TRBD1. V was clipped by 6 bases and J by 5 bases; unmatched bases: 10. The CDR3 spans 16 residues. Germline CDR1 SGHTA, CDR2 FQGNSA.

The rearrangement uses TRBV5-6 and TRBJ2-5; 8 bases line up with TRBD2. The germline CDR1 and CDR2 sequences are SGHDT and YYEEEE. The CDR3 has 15 residues. The junction had 9 bases not matched to a gene; V was cut back by 4 bases and J by 4 bases. The CDR3 DNA sequence: TGTGCCAGCAGCCGAACCGGGACTAGTCTAGAGACCCAGTACTTC. Translated, it gives CASSRTGTSLETQYF.

The genes are TRBV5-1 and TRBJ2-5; 11 nucleotides align to TRBD2. From germline, CDR1 is SGHRS and CDR2 YFSETQ. The CDR3 consists of 17 residues. The junction had 12 bases not matched to a gene; V was cut back by 1 base and J by 7 bases. This CDR3 reads CASSLILAGGKVGTQYF. CDR3 DNA: TGCGCCAGCAGCTTGATCCTAGCGGGAGGAAAGGTTGGGACCCAGTACTTC.